This T cell receptor (beta chain) is drawn from a study of early T cells in non-severe SARS-CoV-2 infection. MiXCR was run by TCRdb on the 5' RACE reads, yielding one entry per CDR3 protein. There are 90,000 to 130,000 distinct CDR3 sequences in the sample; 9% to 13% occur only once, and 3% to 3.5% lies in the top ten. The CDR3 runs 16 residues. V lost 6 bases to trimming and J lost 6 bases, with 20 bases between them. The rearrangement links TRBV12-3 or TRBV12-4 to TRBJ2-2; D not resolved. This clonotype was obtained from an adult who was a healthcare worker with PCR-confirmed SARS-CoV-2 infection or an uninfected control (not recorded which). The specimen sequenced was whole blood. The CDR3 protein is CASRPLRVARAGELFF. The CDR3 DNA reads as TGTGCCAGCAGACCCCTACGGGTCGCTCGCGCCGGGGAGCTGTTTTTT.